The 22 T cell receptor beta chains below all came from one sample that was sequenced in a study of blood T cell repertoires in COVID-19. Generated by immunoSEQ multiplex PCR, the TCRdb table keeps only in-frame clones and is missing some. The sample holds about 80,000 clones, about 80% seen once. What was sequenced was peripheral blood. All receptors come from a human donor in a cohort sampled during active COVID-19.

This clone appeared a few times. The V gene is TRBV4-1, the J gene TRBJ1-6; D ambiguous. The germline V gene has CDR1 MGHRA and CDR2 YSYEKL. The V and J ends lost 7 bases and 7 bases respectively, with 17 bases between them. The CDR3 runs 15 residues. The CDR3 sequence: CASKSSGVGNSPLHF. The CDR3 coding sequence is TGCGCCAGCAAATCTTCCGGGGTCGGCAATTCACCCCTCCACTTT.

The CDR3 region is CASSFSAGATYNEQFF. CDR3 in DNA: TGTGCCAGCAGCTTTTCAGCGGGAGCGACCTACAATGAGCAGTTCTTC. This chain links TRBV5-5 with TRBJ2-1; 8 bases agree with TRBD2. This CDR3 has 16 residues. The ends lost 2 bases at V and 2 bases at J; junction bases unmatched: 6. Germline CDR1 and CDR2: SGHKS and YYEKEE (reference sequence).

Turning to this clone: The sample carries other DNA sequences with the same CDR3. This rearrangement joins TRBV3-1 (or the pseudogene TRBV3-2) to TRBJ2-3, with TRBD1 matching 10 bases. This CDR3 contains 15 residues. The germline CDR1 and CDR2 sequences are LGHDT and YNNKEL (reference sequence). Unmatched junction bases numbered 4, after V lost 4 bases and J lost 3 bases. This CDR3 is CASSLRTGGTDTQYF. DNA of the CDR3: TGTGCCAGCAGCCTCCGGACAGGGGGAACAGATACGCAGTATTTT.

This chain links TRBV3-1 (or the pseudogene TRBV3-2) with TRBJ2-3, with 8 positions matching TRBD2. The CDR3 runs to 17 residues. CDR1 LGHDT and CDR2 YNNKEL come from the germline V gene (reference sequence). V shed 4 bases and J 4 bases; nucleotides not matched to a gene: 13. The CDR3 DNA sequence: TGTGCCAGCAGCCCCGACGTCCCGGGAGGGGAGGCAGATACGCAGTATTTT. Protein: CASSPDVPGGEADTQYF.

The CDR3 region has the DNA TGTGCCAGTAGTGCCAATCCCCCAGGGGTATCGAATCAGCCCCAGCATTTT. Residues: CASSANPPGVSNQPQHF. The rearrangement links TRBV19 to TRBJ1-5, with a weak D call TRBD1 (6 bases). The CDR3 runs 17 residues. Germline CDR1 reads LNHDA; CDR2 reads SQIVND (reference sequence). V shed 5 bases and J shed 4 bases, with 21 bases lying between them.

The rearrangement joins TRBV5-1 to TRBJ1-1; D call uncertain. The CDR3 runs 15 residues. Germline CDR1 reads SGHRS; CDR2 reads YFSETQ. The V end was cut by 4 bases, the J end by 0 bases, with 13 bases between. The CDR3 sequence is CASSEWAFMNTEAFF. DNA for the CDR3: TGCGCCAGCAGCGAGTGGGCTTTCATGAACACTGAAGCTTTCTTT. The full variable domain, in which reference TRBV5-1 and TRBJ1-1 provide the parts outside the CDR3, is KAGVTQTPRYLIKTRGQQVTLSCSPISGHRSVSWYQQTPGQGLQFLFEYFSETQRNKGNFPGRFSGRQFSNSRSEMNVSTLELGDSALYLCASSEWAFMNTEAFFGQGTRLTVV.

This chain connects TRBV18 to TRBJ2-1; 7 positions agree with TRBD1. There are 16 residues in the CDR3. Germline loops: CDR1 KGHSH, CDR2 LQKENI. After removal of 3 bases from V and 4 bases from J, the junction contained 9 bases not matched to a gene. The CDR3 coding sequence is TGTGCCAGCTCACCGCGCCTGGGACAGCCGTACAATGAGCAGTTCTTC. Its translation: CASSPRLGQPYNEQFF.

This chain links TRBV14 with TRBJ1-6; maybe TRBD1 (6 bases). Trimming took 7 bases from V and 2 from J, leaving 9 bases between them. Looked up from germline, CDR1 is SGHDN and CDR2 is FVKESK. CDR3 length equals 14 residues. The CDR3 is CASKQGAYNSPLHF. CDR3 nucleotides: TGTGCCAGCAAACAGGGCGCCTATAATTCACCCCTCCACTTT.

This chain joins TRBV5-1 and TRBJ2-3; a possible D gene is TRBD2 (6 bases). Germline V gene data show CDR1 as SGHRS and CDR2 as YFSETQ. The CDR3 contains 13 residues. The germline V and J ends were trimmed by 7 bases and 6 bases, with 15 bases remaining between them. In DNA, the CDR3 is TGCGCCAGCCGGGCCAGCGGGCTTGATACGCAGTATTTT. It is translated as CASRASGLDTQYF.

The CDR3 region has the DNA TGTGCCAGCAGTTCGGACAGGGCCCCCCGGGGGTGGCAGCCCCAGCATTTT. Translation: CASSSDRAPRGWQPQHF. The rearrangement uses TRBV27 and TRBJ1-5, with 8 bases identical to TRBD1. Germline-derived CDR1 and CDR2 are MNHEY and SMNVEV (reference sequence). Trimming at V came to 4 bases and at J to 7 bases, leaving 15 bases not matched to a gene. CDR3 length: 17 residues.

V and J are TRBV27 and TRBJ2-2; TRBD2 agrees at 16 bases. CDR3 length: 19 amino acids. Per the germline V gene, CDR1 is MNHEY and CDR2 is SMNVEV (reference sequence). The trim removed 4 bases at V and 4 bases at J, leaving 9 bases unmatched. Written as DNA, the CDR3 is TGTGCCAGCAGTTCACCGGGACTAGCGGGAGGGGGACCCACCGGGGAGCTGTTTTTT. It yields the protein CASSSPGLAGGGPTGELFF.

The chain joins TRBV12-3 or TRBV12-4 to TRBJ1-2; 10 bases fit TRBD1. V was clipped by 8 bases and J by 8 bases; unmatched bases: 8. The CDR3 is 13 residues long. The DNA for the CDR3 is TGTGCCAGCCGGGACAGGGGAAGATACGGCTACACCTTC. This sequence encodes CASRDRGRYGYTF.

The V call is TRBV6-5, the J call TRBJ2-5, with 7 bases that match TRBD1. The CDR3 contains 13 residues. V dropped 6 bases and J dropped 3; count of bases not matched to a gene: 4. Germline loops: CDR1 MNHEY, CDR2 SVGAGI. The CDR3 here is CASSGTAKETQYF. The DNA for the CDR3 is TGTGCCAGCAGCGGGACAGCTAAAGAGACCCAGTACTTC.

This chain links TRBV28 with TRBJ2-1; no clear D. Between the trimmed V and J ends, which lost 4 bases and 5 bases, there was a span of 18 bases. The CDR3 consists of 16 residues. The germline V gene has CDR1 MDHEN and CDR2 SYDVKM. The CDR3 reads CASSSPGSRFHNEQFF. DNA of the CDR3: TGTGCCAGCAGTTCCCCTGGATCCAGGTTCCACAATGAGCAGTTCTTC.

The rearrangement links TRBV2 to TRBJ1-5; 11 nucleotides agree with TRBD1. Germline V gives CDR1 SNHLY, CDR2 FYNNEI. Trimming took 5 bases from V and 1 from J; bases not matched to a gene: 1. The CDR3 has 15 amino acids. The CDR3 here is CASSRDRGSNQPQHF. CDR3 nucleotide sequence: TGTGCCAGCAGTCGGGACAGGGGGAGCAATCAGCCCCAGCATTTT.

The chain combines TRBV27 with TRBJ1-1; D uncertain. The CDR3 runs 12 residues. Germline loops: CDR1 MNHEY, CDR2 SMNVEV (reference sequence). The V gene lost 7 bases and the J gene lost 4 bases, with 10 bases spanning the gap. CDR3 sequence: CASKRPGTEAFF. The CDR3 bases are TGTGCCAGCAAACGACCGGGCACTGAAGCTTTCTTT.

CDR3 sequence reads: CASSLGIGANQPQHF. The CDR3 nucleotides are TGTGCCAGCAGCTTGGGAATAGGGGCCAATCAGCCCCAGCATTTT. The chain employs TRBV5-4 and TRBJ1-5; D is possibly TRBD1 (5 bases). The CDR3 is made up of 15 amino acids. Per germline, CDR1 SGHNT and CDR2 YYREEE (reference sequence). V was shortened by 0 bases and J by 3 bases, with 10 bases between the two germline ends.

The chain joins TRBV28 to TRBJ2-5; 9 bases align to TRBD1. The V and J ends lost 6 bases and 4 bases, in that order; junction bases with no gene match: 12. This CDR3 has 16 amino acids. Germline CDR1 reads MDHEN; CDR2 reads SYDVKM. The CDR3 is CASSPPGTGSVETQYF. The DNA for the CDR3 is TGTGCCAGCAGCCCCCCCGGGACAGGGTCTGTAGAGACCCAGTACTTC. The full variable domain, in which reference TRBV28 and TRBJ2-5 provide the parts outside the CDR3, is DVKVTQSSRYLVKRTGEKVFLECVQDMDHENMFWYRQDPGLGLRLIYFSYDVKMKEKGDIPEGYSVSREKKERFSLILESASTNQTSMYLCASSPPGTGSVETQYFGPGTRLLVL.

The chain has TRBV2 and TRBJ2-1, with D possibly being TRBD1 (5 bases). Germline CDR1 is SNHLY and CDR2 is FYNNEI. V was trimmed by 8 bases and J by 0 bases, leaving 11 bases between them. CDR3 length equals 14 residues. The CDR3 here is CASRKDSSYNEQFF. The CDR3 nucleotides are TGTGCCAGCCGCAAAGACAGCTCCTACAATGAGCAGTTCTTC. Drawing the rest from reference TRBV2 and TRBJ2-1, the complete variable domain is EPEVTQTPSHQVTQMGQEVILRCVPISNHLYFYWYRQILGQKVEFLVSFYNNEISEKSEIFDDQFSVERPDGSNFTLKIRSTKLEDSAMYFCASRKDSSYNEQFFGPGTRLTVL.

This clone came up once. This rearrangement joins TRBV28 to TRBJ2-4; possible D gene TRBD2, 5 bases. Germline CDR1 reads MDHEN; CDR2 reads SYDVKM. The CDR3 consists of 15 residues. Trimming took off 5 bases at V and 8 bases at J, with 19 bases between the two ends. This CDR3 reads CASSPVHPVGDIQYF. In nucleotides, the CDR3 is TGTGCCAGCAGTCCTGTACACCCGGTCGGGGACATTCAGTACTTC.

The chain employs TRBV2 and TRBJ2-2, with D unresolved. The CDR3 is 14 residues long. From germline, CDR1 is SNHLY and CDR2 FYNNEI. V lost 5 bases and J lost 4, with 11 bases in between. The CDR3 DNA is TGTGCCAGCAGTATTTTGATGAGCACCGGGGAGCTGTTTTTT. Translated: CASSILMSTGELFF. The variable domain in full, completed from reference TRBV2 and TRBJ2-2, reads EPEVTQTPSHQVTQMGQEVILRCVPISNHLYFYWYRQILGQKVEFLVSFYNNEISEKSEIFDDQFSVERPDGSNFTLKIRSTKLEDSAMYFCASSILMSTGELFFGEGSRLTVL.

This chain's CDR3 is CASSLAGLAGSSYEQYF. CDR3 in DNA: TGTGCCAGCAGCTTAGCGGGACTAGCGGGGTCCTCCTACGAGCAGTACTTC. The chain links TRBV11-1 to TRBJ2-7; TRBD2 matches 13 bases. The germline V gene encodes CDR1 SGHAT and CDR2 FQDESV (reference sequence). Germline trimming cut 0 bases from V and 0 bases from J; bases unmatched to any gene: 2. This CDR3 comprises 17 residues.